This TCR beta chain was sequenced in a study of T cells in women clearing cervical HPV infection. The data were produced by immunoSEQ multiplex PCR, yet TCRdb's version contains in-frame clones alone and is incomplete. The table lists roughly 30,000 clones, with under 20% in the top ten. In regard to this clone: Its antigen is as yet unknown. Sequencing ends 3 residues short of the CDR3 end; the germline J gene provides the rest.

Study-wide findings and caveats: TRBV6-7 relative abundance averaged approximately 0.1% in cases and 0.16% in controls.

The ends were cut back, 8 bases at V and 2 bases at J, with 11 bases in the middle. The germline CDR1 and CDR2 sequences are LNHDA and SQIVND (reference sequence). CDR3 length equals 13 residues. The sample taken for sequencing was blood buffy coat. The receptor was derived from a woman between 18 and 70 years old with a cervical HPV16 infection that either progressed to CIN3+ or cleared (not recorded which). The chain is built from TRBV19 and TRBJ2-3; D is unclear. CDR3 sequence reads: CASSIRYTDTQYF. The CDR3 bases that were read are TGTGCCAGTTCGATCCGGTACACAGATACG.